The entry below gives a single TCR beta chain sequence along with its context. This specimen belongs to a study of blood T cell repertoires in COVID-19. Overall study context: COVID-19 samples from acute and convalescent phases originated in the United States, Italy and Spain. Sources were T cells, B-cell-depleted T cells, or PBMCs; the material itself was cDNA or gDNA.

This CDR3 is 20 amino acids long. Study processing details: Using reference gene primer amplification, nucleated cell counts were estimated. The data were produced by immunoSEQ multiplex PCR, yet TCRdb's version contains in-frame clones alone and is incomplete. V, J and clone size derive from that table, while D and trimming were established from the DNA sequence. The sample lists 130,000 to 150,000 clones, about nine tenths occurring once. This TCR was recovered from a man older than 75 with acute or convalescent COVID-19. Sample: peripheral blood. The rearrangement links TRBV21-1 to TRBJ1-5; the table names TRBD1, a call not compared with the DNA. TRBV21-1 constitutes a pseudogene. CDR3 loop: CASSGGETGYNPNSNQPQHF. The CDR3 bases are TGTGCCAGCAGCGGCGGAGAGACAGGGTATAATCCTAACAGCAATCAGCCCCAGCATTTT.